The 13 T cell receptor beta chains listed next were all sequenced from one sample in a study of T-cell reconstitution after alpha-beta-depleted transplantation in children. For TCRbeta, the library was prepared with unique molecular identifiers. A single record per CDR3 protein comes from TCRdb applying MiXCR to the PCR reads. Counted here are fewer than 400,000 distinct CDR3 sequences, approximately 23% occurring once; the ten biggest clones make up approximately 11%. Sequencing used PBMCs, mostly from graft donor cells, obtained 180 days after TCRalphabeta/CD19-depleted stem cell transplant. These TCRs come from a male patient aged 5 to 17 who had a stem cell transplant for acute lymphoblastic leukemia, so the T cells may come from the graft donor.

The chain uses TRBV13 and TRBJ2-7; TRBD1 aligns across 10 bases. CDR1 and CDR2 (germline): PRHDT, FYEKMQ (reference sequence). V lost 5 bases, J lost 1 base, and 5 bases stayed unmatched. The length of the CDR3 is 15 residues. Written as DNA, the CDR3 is TGTGCCAGCAGCGCCTGGACAGGGGGGTCCTACGAGCAGTACTTC. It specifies CASSAWTGGSYEQYF.

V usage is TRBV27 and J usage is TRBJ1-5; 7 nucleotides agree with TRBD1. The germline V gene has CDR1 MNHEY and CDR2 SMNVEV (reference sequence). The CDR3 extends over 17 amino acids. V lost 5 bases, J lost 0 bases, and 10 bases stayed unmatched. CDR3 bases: TGTGCCAGCAGTCCCCGGGGGGACAGCAATAGCAATCAGCCCCAGCATTTT. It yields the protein CASSPRGDSNSNQPQHF.

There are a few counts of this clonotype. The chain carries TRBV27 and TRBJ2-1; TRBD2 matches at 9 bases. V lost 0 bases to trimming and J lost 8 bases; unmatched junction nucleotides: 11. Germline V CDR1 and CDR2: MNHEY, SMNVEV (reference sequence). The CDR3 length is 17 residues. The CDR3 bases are TGTGCCAGCAGTTTATCTCGGGGTAGCGGGAGTGGGGATGAGCAGTTCTTC. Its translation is CASSLSRGSGSGDEQFF.

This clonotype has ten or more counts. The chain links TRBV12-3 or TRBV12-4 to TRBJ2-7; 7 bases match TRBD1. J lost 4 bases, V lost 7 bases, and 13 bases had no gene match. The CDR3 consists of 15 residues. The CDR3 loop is CASNRGTAGPYEQYF. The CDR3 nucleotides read TGTGCCAGCAACCGAGGGACAGCTGGGCCGTACGAGCAGTACTTC.

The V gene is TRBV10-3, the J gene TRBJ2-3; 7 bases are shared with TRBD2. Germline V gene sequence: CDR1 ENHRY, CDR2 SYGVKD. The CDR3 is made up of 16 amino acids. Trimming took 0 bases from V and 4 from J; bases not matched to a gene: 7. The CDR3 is CAISESGRAGADTQYF. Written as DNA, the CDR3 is TGTGCCATCAGTGAGTCCGGCAGGGCGGGGGCAGATACGCAGTATTTT.

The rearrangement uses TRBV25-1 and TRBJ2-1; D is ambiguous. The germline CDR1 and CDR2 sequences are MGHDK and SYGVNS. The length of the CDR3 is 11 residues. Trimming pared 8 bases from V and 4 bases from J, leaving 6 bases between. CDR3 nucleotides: TGTGCCAGCCAGGTTTACAATGAGCAGTTCTTC. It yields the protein CASQVYNEQFF.

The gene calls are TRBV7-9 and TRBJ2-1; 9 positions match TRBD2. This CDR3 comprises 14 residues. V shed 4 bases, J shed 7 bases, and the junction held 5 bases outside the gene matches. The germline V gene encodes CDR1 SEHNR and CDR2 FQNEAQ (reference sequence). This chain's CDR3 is CASSYPGLANEQFF. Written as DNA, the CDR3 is TGTGCCAGCAGCTATCCGGGACTAGCAAATGAGCAGTTCTTC.

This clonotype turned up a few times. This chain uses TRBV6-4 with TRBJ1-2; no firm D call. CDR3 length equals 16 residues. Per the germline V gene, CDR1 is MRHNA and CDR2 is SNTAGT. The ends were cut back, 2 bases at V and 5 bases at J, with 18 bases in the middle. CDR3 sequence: CASSDAWTELPYGYTF. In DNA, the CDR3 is TGTGCCAGCAGTGACGCTTGGACGGAGCTGCCTTATGGCTACACCTTC.

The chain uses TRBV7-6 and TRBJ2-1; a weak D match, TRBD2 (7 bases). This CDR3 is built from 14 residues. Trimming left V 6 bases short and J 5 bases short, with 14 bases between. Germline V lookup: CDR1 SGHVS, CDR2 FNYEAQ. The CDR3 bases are TGTGCCAGCAGTCTTGCGGGGGCCAACAATGAGCAGTTCTTC. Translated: CASSLAGANNEQFF.

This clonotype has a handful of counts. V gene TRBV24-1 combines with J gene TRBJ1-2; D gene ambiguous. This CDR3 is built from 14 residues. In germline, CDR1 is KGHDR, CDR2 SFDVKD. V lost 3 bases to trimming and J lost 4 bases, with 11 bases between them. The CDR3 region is CATSDPARLYGYTF. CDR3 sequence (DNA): TGTGCCACCAGTGATCCTGCACGACTCTATGGCTACACCTTC.

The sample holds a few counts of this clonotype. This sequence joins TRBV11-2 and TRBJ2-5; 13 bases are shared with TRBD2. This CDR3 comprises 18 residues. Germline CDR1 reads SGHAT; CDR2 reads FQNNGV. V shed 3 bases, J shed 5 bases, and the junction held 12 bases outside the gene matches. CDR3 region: CASSFPGLAGWGSETQYF. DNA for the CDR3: TGTGCCAGCAGCTTTCCGGGACTAGCGGGATGGGGGTCGGAGACCCAGTACTTC.

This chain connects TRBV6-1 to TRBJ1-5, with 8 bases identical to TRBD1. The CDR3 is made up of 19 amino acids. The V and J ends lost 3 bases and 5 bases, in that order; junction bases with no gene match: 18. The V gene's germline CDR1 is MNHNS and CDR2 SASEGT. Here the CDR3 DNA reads TGTGCCAGCAGTGATGGACAGGGAAGACGGTGGGACCCTCATCAGCCCCAGCATTTT. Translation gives CASSDGQGRRWDPHQPQHF.

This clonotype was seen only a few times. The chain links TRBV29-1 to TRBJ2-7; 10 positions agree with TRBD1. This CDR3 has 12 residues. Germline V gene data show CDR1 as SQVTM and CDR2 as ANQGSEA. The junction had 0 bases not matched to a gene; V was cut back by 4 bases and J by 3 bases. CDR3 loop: CSVGTGGYEQYF. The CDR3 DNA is TGCAGCGTTGGGACAGGGGGCTACGAGCAGTACTTC.